Shown below are 18 T cell receptor beta chains from a single sample sequenced in a study of OX40 agonist ivuxolimab in advanced cancers. Using immunoSEQ multiplex PCR, the repertoire was profiled, and TCRdb retains in-frame clones only, with some absent. Counted here are 65,000 to 90,000 clones, approximately 85% occurring once; the ten biggest clones make up roughly 5.5%. The sequencing used CD4+ or CD8+ T cells sorted from blood, collected in a trial of the OX40 agonist ivuxolimab. The source of these receptors is an adult with an advanced solid tumor such as melanoma, head and neck, liver or kidney cancer.

The J gene is TRBJ2-1, the V gene TRBV7-6; D is ambiguous. V was pared by 1 base and J by 8 bases, with 12 bases between. Germline assignment: CDR1 SGHVS and CDR2 FNYEAQ. CDR3 length: 14 residues. The CDR3 is CASSLGAALHEQFF. CDR3 in DNA: TGTGCCAGCAGCTTAGGGGCAGCTCTCCATGAGCAGTTCTTC.

A word on this clone: As the CDR3 is not closed by the conserved phenylalanine or tryptophan, this likely results from a read error. This chain joins TRBV7-3 and TRBJ1-2; 7 nucleotides match TRBD1. This CDR3 has 13 amino acids. Germline V gives CDR1 SGHTA, CDR2 FQGTGA. J was trimmed by 5 bases and V by 5 bases; bases with no gene match: 5. The CDR3 bases are TGTGCCAGCAGCCCCGGGACAGAGTATGGCTACACCCTC. It translates to CASSPGTEYGYTL.

The rearrangement links TRBV10-3 to TRBJ1-2, with 8 bases fitting TRBD1. Germline values: CDR1 ENHRY, CDR2 SYGVKD. V shed 10 bases and J 5 bases; nucleotides not matched to a gene: 12. This CDR3 region has 14 residues. In DNA form, the CDR3 reads TGTGCCACCACGGGGACAGGACAAACTTATGGCTACACCTTC. It yields the protein CATTGTGQTYGYTF.

The V gene is TRBV6-1, the J gene TRBJ2-1; 9 positions agree with TRBD1. CDR3 length equals 14 residues. CDR1 and CDR2 from the germline V gene are MNHNS and SASEGT. The trim removed 5 bases at V and 9 bases at J, leaving 8 bases unmatched. CDR3 DNA: TGTGCCAGCAGTTCCGGGACAGGGATCCGTGAGCAGTTCTTC. Its translation: CASSSGTGIREQFF.

This rearrangement joins TRBV9 to TRBJ2-7; D is unclear. This CDR3 has 14 amino acids. Germline V gene lookup returns CDR1 SGDLS and CDR2 YYNGEE. V was clipped by 0 bases and J by 4 bases, with 11 bases between them. This CDR3 is CASSVDAGAYEQYF. CDR3 sequence (DNA): TGTGCCAGCAGCGTAGACGCAGGTGCATACGAGCAGTACTTC. Using reference TRBV9 and TRBJ2-7 for the parts outside the CDR3, the full variable domain is DSGVTQTPKHLITATGQRVTLRCSPRSGDLSVYWYQQSLDQGLQFLIQYYNGEERAKGNILERFSAQQFPDLHSELNLSSLELGDSALYFCASSVDAGAYEQYFGPGTRLTVT.

The J gene is TRBJ2-7, the V gene TRBV6-6; 9 nucleotides match TRBD2. The CDR3 has 16 amino acids. The ends lost 0 bases at V and 2 bases at J; junction bases unmatched: 5. Germline lookup yields CDR1 MNHNY and CDR2 SVGAGI (reference sequence). The CDR3 DNA is TGTGCCAGCAGTTACTCGAAGACTAGCGGAACCTACGAGCAGTACTTC. This translates into CASSYSKTSGTYEQYF.

The V gene is TRBV10-3, the J gene TRBJ1-2; D is uncertain. CDR1 is ENHRY and CDR2 is SYGVKD in the germline V gene. The CDR3 has 12 amino acids. The V end lost 6 bases, the J end lost 8 bases, and 13 bases lay between the germline ends. The CDR3 nucleotides are TGTGCCATCAGGAGGGAGGGTCAGGGCTACACCTTC. Encoded protein: CAIRREGQGYTF.

This clone was counted a single time. This chain uses TRBV5-6 with TRBJ1-6, with D perhaps TRBD1 (5 bases). The V and J ends lost 0 bases and 2 bases respectively, with 9 bases between them. The CDR3 extends over 16 amino acids. In germline, CDR1 is SGHDT, CDR2 YYEEEE. CDR3 region: CASSLGRGPYNSPLHF. The CDR3 region has the DNA TGTGCCAGCAGCTTGGGGAGGGGTCCCTATAATTCACCCCTCCACTTT.

The gene calls are TRBV11-2 and TRBJ2-6, with D unresolved. V gave up 2 bases and J gave up 2 bases, with 4 bases separating them. The length of the CDR3 is 14 residues. Germline loops: CDR1 SGHAT, CDR2 FQNNGV. Here the CDR3 DNA reads TGTGCCAGCAGCTTAATGGCTGGGGCCAACGTCCTGACTTTC. Its protein is CASSLMAGANVLTF.

The rearrangement links TRBV4-3 to TRBJ1-3; D gene uncertain. Germline assignment: CDR1 LGHNA and CDR2 YSLEER. Trimming took off 1 base at V and 1 base at J, with 5 bases between the two ends. This CDR3 is built from 14 residues. The CDR3 DNA reads as TGCGCCAGCAGCCAAGCTTCATCTGGAAACACCATATATTTT. It specifies CASSQASSGNTIYF.

The chain joins TRBV7-2 to TRBJ2-1, with 8 bases lining up with TRBD2. With 8 bases clipped from V and 5 bases from J, the junction kept 5 bases outside the gene matches. Germline V gene data show CDR1 as SGHTA and CDR2 as FQGNSA. This CDR3 comprises 13 residues. Here the CDR3 reads CASSLAAHNEQFF. As DNA, the CDR3 is TGTGCCAGCTCACTAGCGGCGCACAATGAGCAGTTCTTC.

The V call is TRBV7-3, the J call TRBJ1-1, with 7 bases matching TRBD1. The trim removed 4 bases at V and 6 bases at J, leaving 11 bases unmatched. Germline V gene lookup returns CDR1 SGHTA and CDR2 FQGTGA. The CDR3 runs 15 residues. The CDR3, as DNA: TGTGCCAGCAGCTCTGCAGGGGGTCCCAGATCTGAAGCTTTCTTT. It specifies CASSSAGGPRSEAFF.

The chain recombines TRBV7-9 with TRBJ2-2; unclear D gene. Germline V gene lookup returns CDR1 SEHNR and CDR2 FQNEAQ (reference sequence). Trimming shortened V by 1 base and J by 4 bases, and 4 bases separated the two germline ends. The CDR3 length is 13 residues. The DNA for the CDR3 is TGTGCCAGCAGCTTAGAGTTCACCGGGGAGCTGTTTTTT. This gives the protein CASSLEFTGELFF. The entire variable domain, with the rest obtained from reference TRBV7-9 and TRBJ2-2, is as follows: DTGVSQNPRHKITKRGQNVTFRCDPISEHNRLYWYRQTLGQGPEFLTYFQNEAQLEKSRLLSDRFSAERPKGSFSTLEIQRTEQGDSAMYLCASSLEFTGELFFGEGSRLTVL.

In nucleotides, the CDR3 is TGTGCCAGCAGTTTTGGGACAGACAATCAGCCCCAGCATTTT. Translated: CASSFGTDNQPQHF. The gene calls are TRBV28 and TRBJ1-5; 7 bases are shared with TRBD1. Germline CDR1 reads MDHEN; CDR2 reads SYDVKM. This CDR3 region has 14 residues. The J segment lost 3 bases and the V segment lost 3 bases, leaving 2 bases of the junction unmatched.

The chain uses TRBV13 and TRBJ1-2; maybe TRBD1 (6 bases). Germline CDR1 and CDR2: PRHDT and FYEKMQ (reference sequence). This CDR3 spans 13 amino acids. Trimming removed 2 bases from V and 4 bases from J, with 8 bases in between. CDR3 coding DNA: TGTGCCAGCAGCTTAAGAGGGGGCTATGGCTACACCTTC. Translation: CASSLRGGYGYTF.

This chain connects TRBV5-8 to TRBJ2-3; TRBD2 might be the D (6 bases). Germline CDR1 and CDR2: SGHTS and YDEGEE. The CDR3 is 18 amino acids. V gave up 0 bases and J gave up 6 bases, with 23 bases separating them. The CDR3 sequence: CASSLGRYGGTGEDTQYF. DNA for the CDR3: TGTGCCAGCAGCTTGGGGAGGTATGGCGGGACCGGCGAGGATACGCAGTATTTT.

The chain carries TRBV6-6 and TRBJ2-3, with D perhaps matching TRBD1 (5 bases). The CDR3 is 15 residues long. Germline values: CDR1 MNHNY, CDR2 SVGAGI (reference sequence). V was pared by 1 base and J by 0 bases, with 8 bases between. The CDR3 is CASSYLGASTDTQYF. CDR3 sequence (DNA): TGTGCCAGCAGTTACTTAGGGGCGAGCACAGATACGCAGTATTTT.

The V gene is TRBV10-2, the J gene TRBJ2-7, with D possibly being TRBD2 (5 bases). V was cut by 2 bases and J by 0 bases, with 14 bases left in between. Germline V lookup: CDR1 WSHSY, CDR2 SAAADI. The CDR3 has 16 amino acids. The CDR3 loop is CASSELRLLHSYEQYF. The CDR3 DNA reads as TGCGCCAGCAGTGAGCTCCGACTACTCCACTCCTACGAGCAGTACTTC.